Following are 18 T cell receptor beta chains from one sample sequenced in a study of CD8 T cells in Susac syndrome. The RNA input was roughly 0.45 to 1 ug, and it was reverse transcribed with random hexamers. TCRdb passed the immunoSEQ multiplex PCR reads through MiXCR, listing each CDR3 protein once. The sample includes 200,000 or so distinct CDR3 sequences, almost 96% of them seen just once. Sequenced sample: CD4+ T cells from PBMCs. These receptors all stem from a human donor with multiple sclerosis.

The chain recombines TRBV30 with TRBJ1-6; possibly TRBD1 for D (5 bases). The germline V gene has CDR1 GTSNPN and CDR2 SVGIG (reference sequence). The CDR3 has 13 residues. V lost 5 bases, J lost 7 bases, and 12 bases lay in between. CDR3 sequence: CAWALEGNSPLHF. In DNA form, the CDR3 reads TGTGCCTGGGCCCTTGAGGGGAATTCACCCCTCCACTTT.

This sequence joins TRBV20-1 and TRBJ1-1; D gene unclear. This CDR3 has 8 amino acids. Trimming shortened V by 6 bases and J by 11 bases, and 7 bases separated the two germline ends. CDR1 and CDR2 (germline): DFQATT, SNEGSKA (reference sequence). The CDR3 here is CSAKRAFF. CDR3 coding DNA: TGCAGTGCAAAGAGGGCTTTCTTT.

This chain links TRBV25-1 with TRBJ1-5, with no clear D. V lost 7 bases, J lost 5 bases, and 9 bases lay in between. Germline assignment: CDR1 MGHDK and CDR2 SYGVNS. The CDR3 consists of 12 residues. For the CDR3, the DNA is TGTGCCAGCAAATTCGGGGATCAGCCCCAGCATTTT. Protein: CASKFGDQPQHF.

The chain couples TRBV20-1 to TRBJ1-6, with D hard to call. Germline loops: CDR1 DFQATT, CDR2 SNEGSKA (reference sequence). V was cut by 0 bases and J by 7 bases, with 22 bases left in between. This CDR3 is 18 amino acids long. Here the CDR3 DNA reads TGCAGTGCTAGAGATTTTATAAGTCCGCGCGGCGGCAATTCACCCCTCCACTTT. The encoded protein is CSARDFISPRGGNSPLHF.

V is TRBV29-1 and J is TRBJ2-2; 8 bases agree with TRBD1. The CDR3 consists of 13 residues. J lost 4 bases, V lost 5 bases, and 3 bases had no gene match. Germline values: CDR1 SQVTM, CDR2 ANQGSEA. The CDR3 nucleotides are TGCAGCGTTTCTACAGGGGGCACCGGGGAGCTGTTTTTT. Residues: CSVSTGGTGELFF.

The chain recombines TRBV30 with TRBJ2-5; possibly TRBD1 for D (6 bases). Germline-derived CDR1 and CDR2 are GTSNPN and SVGIG (reference sequence). Trimming stripped 2 bases from V and 0 bases from J, with 13 bases between. CDR3 length: 15 residues. This chain's CDR3 is CAWSMTRGYQETQYF. The CDR3 DNA reads TGTGCCTGGAGTATGACCAGGGGCTACCAAGAGACCCAGTACTTC.

This sequence joins TRBV29-1 and TRBJ2-5; 8 bases agree with TRBD2. Germline V gives CDR1 SQVTM, CDR2 ANQGSEA. This CDR3 spans 13 amino acids. The junction had 8 bases not matched to a gene; V was cut back by 6 bases and J by 5 bases. CDR3 DNA: TGCAGCGTCGAGGCGGGGGGCCCGGAGACCCAGTACTTC. It translates to CSVEAGGPETQYF.

This clonotype was seen a single time. V usage is TRBV9 and J usage is TRBJ1-1; no firm D call. Per germline, CDR1 SGDLS and CDR2 YYNGEE. V was cut by 0 bases and J by 1 base, with 10 bases left in between. CDR3 length: 15 amino acids. CDR3 in DNA: TGTGCCAGCAGCGTAGGTAGGGATGGGAACACTGAAGCTTTCTTT. It translates to CASSVGRDGNTEAFF.

This chain connects TRBV5-1 to TRBJ2-5; no clear D gene. Trimming pared 0 bases from V and 5 bases from J, leaving 8 bases between. The CDR3 is 13 amino acids. Germline V lookup: CDR1 SGHRS, CDR2 YFSETQ. In DNA form, the CDR3 reads TGCGCCAGCAGCTTGGCGCCAGCCGAGACCCAGTACTTC. It translates to CASSLAPAETQYF.

The chain carries TRBV28 and TRBJ2-1; 9 nucleotides agree with TRBD2. Unmatched junction bases numbered 10, after V lost 3 bases and J lost 13 bases. From germline, CDR1 is MDHEN and CDR2 SYDVKM. This CDR3 has 14 amino acids. CDR3 in amino acids: CASSLAGGPLRQFF. CDR3 DNA: TGTGCCAGCAGTTTGGCGGGGGGGCCTTTGCGACAGTTCTTC. Supplemented by reference TRBV28 and TRBJ2-1, the full variable domain reads DVKVTQSSRYLVKRTGEKVFLECVQDMDHENMFWYRQDPGLGLRLIYFSYDVKMKEKGDIPEGYSVSREKKERFSLILESASTNQTSMYLCASSLAGGPLRQFFGPGTRLTVL.

J is TRBJ2-2 and V is TRBV18; TRBD2 matches 8 bases. The CDR3 totals 15 residues. CDR1 is KGHSH, CDR2 LQKENI, per germline. V trimming: 2 bases; J trimming: 4 bases; junction bases outside the gene matches: 3. The CDR3 DNA sequence: TGTGCCAGCTCACCAAGCGGGGGAAGCACCGGGGAGCTGTTTTTT. This sequence encodes CASSPSGGSTGELFF.

The DNA for the CDR3 is TGTGCCACCCAAAGAACTAGCGGGGGGGACAATGAGCAGTTCTTC. It is translated as CATQRTSGGDNEQFF. This chain joins TRBV6-2 or TRBV6-3 and TRBJ2-1; 13 positions match TRBD2. Trimming cost V 10 bases and J 5 bases; bases outside gene matches: 8. This CDR3 comprises 15 residues. Germline V gene sequence: CDR1 MNHEY, CDR2 SVGEGT.

The rearrangement uses TRBV19 and TRBJ2-3; D ambiguous. This CDR3 comprises 13 residues. The germline CDR1 and CDR2 sequences are LNHDA and SQIVND (reference sequence). V was pared by 5 bases and J by 3 bases, with 9 bases between. CDR3 bases: TGTGCCAGTAGTTACACGGTAACAGATACGCAGTATTTT. Its protein is CASSYTVTDTQYF. Combining the CDR3 with reference TRBV19 and TRBJ2-3 gives the whole variable domain DGGITQSPKYLFRKEGQNVTLSCEQNLNHDAMYWYRQDPGQGLRLIYYSQIVNDFQKGDIAEGYSVSREKKESFPLTVTSAQKNPTAFYLCASSYTVTDTQYFGPGTRLTVL.

The chain employs TRBV4-2 and TRBJ2-3; 7 bases agree with TRBD1. Germline CDR1 LGHNA, CDR2 YNFKEQ. The CDR3 spans 18 residues. V was clipped by 0 bases and J by 0 bases; unmatched bases: 9. This CDR3 is CASSQDWSGQTSTDTQYF. The CDR3 nucleotides are TGTGCCAGCAGCCAAGATTGGTCGGGACAGACTAGCACAGATACGCAGTATTTT.

The count of this clonotype is one. The chain joins TRBV29-1 to TRBJ1-1, with TRBD1 as a possible D gene (6 bases). Deletions cut 7 bases from V and 4 bases from J, with 13 bases between. The CDR3 runs to 12 residues. Germline V gene data show CDR1 as SQVTM and CDR2 as ANQGSEA. In DNA form, the CDR3 reads TGCAGCGCCGCGGACAGCCGCACTGAAGCTTTCTTT. Translation gives CSAADSRTEAFF.

The chain joins TRBV11-1 to TRBJ2-5; possible D gene TRBD1, 5 bases. Germline V gene lookup returns CDR1 SGHAT and CDR2 FQDESV (reference sequence). The V gene lost 7 bases and the J gene lost 5 bases, with 20 bases spanning the gap. The CDR3 is made up of 15 amino acids. The CDR3 DNA is TGTGCCAGCACCGCCCAGATAGGGGTTGGGGAGACCCAGTACTTC. This translates into CASTAQIGVGETQYF.

The V and J genes are TRBV12-3 or TRBV12-4 and TRBJ1-6; D is perhaps TRBD1 (5 bases). The CDR3 spans 15 residues. Trimming stripped 6 bases from V and 8 bases from J, with 17 bases between. The DNA for the CDR3 is TGTGCCAGCAGCCTTGGACAAGGGGTAGATTCACCCCTCCACTTT. Amino acid sequence: CASSLGQGVDSPLHF.

This clonotype showed up just once. This rearrangement joins TRBV11-2 to TRBJ2-1; D tentatively fits TRBD1 or TRBD2 (5 bases each). V lost 6 bases to trimming and J lost 0 bases, with 18 bases between them. Germline lookup yields CDR1 SGHAT and CDR2 FQNNGV. The CDR3 length is 17 residues. For the CDR3, the DNA is TGTGCCAGCAGAAAACCGGGGCTGCCACTCTCCTACAATGAGCAGTTCTTC. It encodes CASRKPGLPLSYNEQFF.